This T cell receptor (beta chain) was identified during a study of cytomegalovirus exposure and HLA in healthy donors. This CDR3 comprises 16 residues. CDR1 SGHVS and CDR2 FNYEAQ come from the germline V gene. The V end lost 5 bases, the J end lost 4 bases, and 21 bases lay between the germline ends. General study findings and limits: Analyses of presence and absence presupposed an approximately uniform sequencing depth across donors.

Concerning this clone itself: Its antigen is not known.

Primers included in the PCR were 60 Vbeta and 13 Jbeta primers. As handled by the study authors: It was a later analysis that counted roughly 79 million unique TCR beta chains, of which some 9.9 million were shared. Repertoires were generated with immunoSEQ multiplex PCR, while TCRdb's copy carries only in-frame clones and drops some. V and J calls and clone size are given by that table; D and trimming were obtained from the DNA. The sample includes over 150,000 clones, approximately 80% of them seen just once. The source is a woman under 40 in good health and CMV-seronegative. The chain is built from TRBV7-6 and TRBJ2-7; D possibly corresponds to TRBD2 (5 bases). The material sequenced was PBMCs. In DNA, the CDR3 is TGTGCCAGCAGCCCGGGGATGACTTCTACCTTTTACGAGCAGTACTTC. This sequence encodes CASSPGMTSTFYEQYF.